These T cell receptor beta chains were read from a single sample in a study of blood T cell repertoires in COVID-19. Profiling relied on immunoSEQ multiplex PCR, and the TCRdb table lists in-frame clones only, not all of them. The sample has about 32,000 clones, around 86% seen once; the top ten hold about 14%. The source material was peripheral blood. Receptor source: a man in his sixties with active COVID-19. Each CDR3 is given with its conserved first and last residue. Fields, in order: D gene, J gene, V gene, clone size, CDR3 DNA, CDR3 protein. A D gene is named only where the DNA matches it firmly. A row's size may be missing; if present it is once, few, many or a size class.

D: NA; J: TRBJ2-3; V: TRBV6-4; size: NA; DNA: TGTGCCAGCAGTGAAGGGGGAGCAGATACGCAGTATTTT; CDR3: CASSEGGADTQYF
D: NA; J: TRBJ1-1; V: TRBV6-5; size: NA; DNA: TGTGCCAGCAGTTACTCGAAGGCAGGGTCCAGTCGAGCTTTCTTT; CDR3: CASSYSKAGSSRAFF
D: NA; J: TRBJ1-5; V: TRBV6-5; size: NA; DNA: TGTGCCAGCACCGACGGGGGGTATTTGGAGCCCCAGCATTTT; CDR3: CASTDGGYLEPQHF
D: NA; J: TRBJ1-6; V: TRBV5-6; size: NA; DNA: TGTGCCAGCAGCTTGGGCGACAGGCCAGGGGCACCCCTCCACTTT; CDR3: CASSLGDRPGAPLHF
D: TRBD1; J: TRBJ1-2; V: TRBV30; size: few; DNA: TGTGCCTGCCGAAGACAGGGGGCTAACTATGGCTACACCTTC; CDR3: CACRRQGANYGYTF
D: NA; J: TRBJ1-1; V: TRBV12-3/TRBV12-4; size: few; DNA: TGTGCCAACCGCAGGGGCCTGAACACTGAAGCTTTCTTT; CDR3: CANRRGLNTEAFF
D: NA; J: TRBJ2-3; V: TRBV6-5; size: NA; DNA: TGTGCCAGTTCTTATCTAGCTAGCACAGATACGCAGTATTTT; CDR3: CASSYLASTDTQYF
D: TRBD1; J: TRBJ1-5; V: TRBV2; size: once; DNA: TGTGCCAGCAGCGAGGGGACAGGGATCCATCAGCCCCAGCATTTT; CDR3: CASSEGTGIHQPQHF
D: TRBD2; J: TRBJ2-1; V: TRBV27; size: NA; DNA: TGTGCCACCGCGACTAGCGGGAACTACAATGAGCAGTTCTTC; CDR3: CATATSGNYNEQFF
D: NA; J: TRBJ1-5; V: TRBV12-3/TRBV12-4; size: NA; DNA: TGTGCCAGCAGTTTAGAGGGGGTTCAGCCCCAGCATTTT; CDR3: CASSLEGVQPQHF
D: NA; J: TRBJ2-7; V: TRBV19; size: NA; DNA: TGTGCCAGTAGTATCAGGGCCGGACCCTACGAGCAGTACTTC; CDR3: CASSIRAGPYEQYF
D: NA; J: TRBJ2-7; V: TRBV4-1; size: NA; DNA: TGCGCCAGCAGCCAACAGGGTGGCTACGAGCAGTACTTC; CDR3: CASSQQGGYEQYF
D: NA; J: TRBJ2-2; V: TRBV29-1; size: NA; DNA: TGCAGCGTTTTTGACGGCGGCACCGGGGAGCTGTTTTTT; CDR3: CSVFDGGTGELFF
D: TRBD2; J: TRBJ2-7; V: TRBV5-1; size: NA; DNA: TGCGCCAGCAGCACTACTAGCGAACTGTACTTC; CDR3: CASSTTSELYF
D: NA; J: TRBJ2-2; V: TRBV9; size: NA; DNA: TGTGCCAGCAGCGTAGCCCCCGGGAACCCCACCGGGGAGCTGTTTTTT; CDR3: CASSVAPGNPTGELFF
D: NA; J: TRBJ1-2; V: TRBV10-3; size: NA; DNA: TGTGCCATCAGTGAGGATGCAGAATCTGGCTACACCTTC; CDR3: CAISEDAESGYTF
D: NA; J: TRBJ1-2; V: TRBV6-5; size: NA; DNA: TGTGCCAGCAGTCCCGGGACACCTTCACGGTATGGCTACACCTTC; CDR3: CASSPGTPSRYGYTF
D: TRBD2; J: TRBJ2-5; V: TRBV18; size: few; DNA: TGTGCCAGCTCACCTCGATCAGCGGGGCCCCAAGAGACCCAGTACTTC; CDR3: CASSPRSAGPQETQYF
D: NA; J: TRBJ2-1; V: TRBV7-9; size: NA; DNA: TGTGCCAGCAGCCTAGGACAGTACAATGAGCAGTTCTTC; CDR3: CASSLGQYNEQFF
D: TRBD1; J: TRBJ2-2; V: TRBV19; size: NA; DNA: TGTGCCAGTAGTTCCTACAGGGGGGTAAGGACCGGGGAGCTGTTTTTT; CDR3: CASSSYRGVRTGELFF
D: TRBD1; J: TRBJ1-1; V: TRBV3-1/TRBV3-2; size: NA; DNA: TGTGCCAGCAGCACAACTAACAGGGGGCAGACTGAAGCTTTCTTT; CDR3: CASSTTNRGQTEAFF
D: TRBD2; J: TRBJ2-1; V: TRBV27; size: NA; DNA: TGTGCCAGCGCGGGGGGGCATAATGAGCAGTTCTTC; CDR3: CASAGGHNEQFF
D: TRBD2; J: TRBJ2-5; V: TRBV5-1; size: NA; DNA: TGCGCCAGCAGCCTGACGGGTAGCGGGGCGGGAGAGACCCAGTACTTC; CDR3: CASSLTGSGAGETQYF
D: TRBD2; J: TRBJ2-5; V: TRBV6-5; size: NA; DNA: TGTGCCAGCTTTTCCCGGACTAGCGGGGGAGGGACCCAGTACTTC; CDR3: CASFSRTSGGGTQYF
D: TRBD1; J: TRBJ2-1; V: TRBV30; size: NA; DNA: TGTGCCTGGTCTGGGGGACAGGGTAGAGGTAAGCAGTTCTTC; CDR3: CAWSGGQGRGKQFF
D: NA; J: TRBJ1-3; V: TRBV7-2; size: NA; DNA: TGTGCCAGCAGCTCCACTTCCCGAAACACCATATATTTT; CDR3: CASSSTSRNTIYF
D: TRBD1; J: TRBJ1-2; V: TRBV7-9; size: NA; DNA: TGTGCCAGCAGCCGCACGGCAGGGGGCGAAGGAGGGTATGGCTACACCTTC; CDR3: CASSRTAGGEGGYGYTF
D: TRBD1; J: TRBJ2-7; V: TRBV6-6; size: NA; DNA: TGTGCCACCGGGACAGGGACCTACGAGCAGTACTTC; CDR3: CATGTGTYEQYF
D: TRBD1; J: TRBJ2-3; V: TRBV9; size: NA; DNA: TGTGCCAGCAGCGTCGGACAGGGGGCGAGAGTGACAGATACGCAGTATTTT; CDR3: CASSVGQGARVTDTQYF
D: TRBD1; J: TRBJ1-4; V: TRBV5-4; size: NA; DNA: TGTGCCAGCAGCCCGGGGACAGGGGGCGAAAAACTGTTTTTT; CDR3: CASSPGTGGEKLFF
D: NA; J: TRBJ1-5; V: TRBV7-2; size: NA; DNA: TGTGCCAGCAGCCCGCGGACAGAGCTTAGCAATCAGCCCCAGCATTTT; CDR3: CASSPRTELSNQPQHF
D: NA; J: TRBJ2-7; V: TRBV5-6; size: NA; DNA: TGTGCCAGCAGCTTCGACCCACAGGTGCAGGAGCAGTACTTC; CDR3: CASSFDPQVQEQYF
D: NA; J: TRBJ1-2; V: TRBV5-1; size: NA; DNA: TGCGCCAGCAGCCTCACAGTCTCCGCGGGGGGCTACACCTTC; CDR3: CASSLTVSAGGYTF
D: NA; J: TRBJ2-5; V: TRBV19; size: few; DNA: TGTGCCAGTAGTTTCTCCTTATCCCCAGGGCGAGAGACCCAGTACTTC; CDR3: CASSFSLSPGRETQYF